The clone carrying this TCR beta chain appeared many times. The antigen is undetermined. The sample belongs to a study of T cells after yellow fever vaccination. Study-wide results and limits: Clonotype sharing between CD4 and CD8 compartments was small. There was a possibility that FACS-sorted repertoires contained abundant clonotypes contaminating from the bulk population.

TCRdb itself ran the 5' RACE reads through MiXCR, one entry per CDR3 protein. This table has 300,000 to 400,000 distinct CDR3 sequences, about 12% appearing once. Germline V gene sequence: CDR1 MGHDK, CDR2 SYGVNS. The CDR3 spans 14 residues. J lost 1 base, V lost 6 bases, and 0 bases had no gene match. This specimen consisted of CD4+ T cells sorted from PBMCs, obtained 15 days after the yellow fever booster vaccination. This sequence joins TRBV25-1 and TRBJ2-2, with 9 bases matching TRBD2. This TCR derives from a man aged 18 to 29 who received the YFV17D yellow fever vaccine. The CDR3 sequence: CASRLAGNTGELFF. The CDR3 DNA is TGTGCCAGCAGACTAGCGGGGAACACCGGGGAGCTGTTTTTT.